These 5 T cell receptor beta chains were sequenced from one sample in a study of shared clonotypes between healthy human individuals. Assay used: immunoSEQ multiplex PCR; TCRdb lists only in-frame clones, some missing. The sample yields 2 million to 2.5 million clones, approximately 95% seen once. Sequenced sample: naive CD4+ T cells sorted from blood. Subset indicated: CD45RA+ positively selected. Receptor source: a man between 18 and 35 years old in good health.

This chain connects TRBV5-1 to TRBJ1-1; D remains unclear. The V gene lost 0 bases and the J gene lost 8 bases, with 14 bases spanning the gap. The CDR3 consists of 14 residues. Germline V gene data show CDR1 as SGHRS and CDR2 as YFSETQ. The CDR3 reads CASSLVHAREEAFF. CDR3 nucleotide sequence: TGCGCCAGCAGCTTGGTTCACGCCCGAGAAGAAGCTTTCTTT.

This rearrangement joins TRBV5-6 to TRBJ2-7; 10 bases map to TRBD1. This CDR3 has 17 residues. V shed 4 bases, J shed 0 bases, and the junction held 10 bases outside the gene matches. Germline assignment: CDR1 SGHDT and CDR2 YYEEEE. The CDR3 loop is CASSHMVGQGFSYEQYF. In DNA form, the CDR3 reads TGTGCCAGCAGCCATATGGTGGGACAGGGGTTCTCCTACGAGCAGTACTTC.

V and J are TRBV27 and TRBJ1-5, with 10 bases aligning to TRBD1. Germline assignment: CDR1 MNHEY and CDR2 SMNVEV (reference sequence). The ends lost 5 bases at V and 5 bases at J; junction bases unmatched: 6. This CDR3 spans 15 amino acids. As DNA, the CDR3 is TGTGCCAGCAGTCCGGGGGACAGGGGATATCAGCCCCAGCATTTT. Protein sequence: CASSPGDRGYQPQHF.

V is TRBV25-1 and J is TRBJ2-1; tentatively, D is TRBD2 (6 bases). Deletions cut 3 bases from V and 6 bases from J, with 15 bases between. The CDR3 extends over 15 amino acids. Germline CDR1 reads MGHDK; CDR2 reads SYGVNS. The DNA of the CDR3 is TGTGCCAGCAGTGACTATGCAGTCGGGGGCAATGAGCAGTTCTTC. The encoded protein is CASSDYAVGGNEQFF. Combining the CDR3 with reference TRBV25-1 and TRBJ2-1 gives the whole variable domain EADIYQTPRYLVIGTGKKITLECSQTMGHDKMYWYQQDPGMELHLIHYSYGVNSTEKGDLSSESTVSRIRTEHFPLTLESARPSHTSQYLCASSDYAVGGNEQFFGPGTRLTVL.

This chain connects TRBV5-6 to TRBJ2-7; D is perhaps TRBD2 (6 bases). Germline CDR1 is SGHDT and CDR2 is YYEEEE. This CDR3 has 16 amino acids. V gave up 4 bases and J gave up 4 bases, with 21 bases separating them. The CDR3 DNA sequence: TGTGCCAGCAGCGTTCGCCCCGGGAGCGGCACATACGAGCAGTACTTC. It is translated as CASSVRPGSGTYEQYF.